This section outlines one T cell receptor (beta chain) sequence together with its context. TCRdb processed the 5' RACE reads anew with MiXCR; each CDR3 protein has one entry. The sample consists of around 11,000 distinct CDR3 sequences, approximately 24% of them appearing once. This specimen comes from a study of spatial heterogeneity in lung cancer. The time point here: sample taken at primary tumor resection. Researchers sequenced whole RNA taken from tumor, nontumor lung or frozen PBMC without sorting. The CDR3 is 16 residues long. J gave up 5 bases and V 6 bases, and 17 bases lay outside the gene matches. Per the germline V gene, CDR1 is DFQATT and CDR2 is SNEGSKA (reference sequence).

The receptor was derived from a female donor with early-stage non-small cell lung cancer. Sequences were derived from PBMCs, sampled at surgery. V usage is TRBV20-1 and J usage is TRBJ2-7; 9 nucleotides align to TRBD2. The CDR3 sequence: CSATSTSGGSGNEQYF. CDR3 DNA sequence: TGCAGTGCCACCTCGACTAGCGGAGGGTCGGGAAACGAGCAGTACTTC.